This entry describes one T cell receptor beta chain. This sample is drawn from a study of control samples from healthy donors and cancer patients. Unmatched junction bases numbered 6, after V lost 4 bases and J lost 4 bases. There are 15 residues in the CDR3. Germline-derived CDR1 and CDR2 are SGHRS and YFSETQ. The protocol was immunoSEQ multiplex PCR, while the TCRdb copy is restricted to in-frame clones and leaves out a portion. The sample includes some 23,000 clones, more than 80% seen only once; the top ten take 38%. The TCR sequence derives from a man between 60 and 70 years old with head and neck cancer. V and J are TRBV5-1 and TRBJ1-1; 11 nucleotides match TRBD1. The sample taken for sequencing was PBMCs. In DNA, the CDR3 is TGCGCCAGCAGCGTGCGGGGACAGGGGGTCACTGAAGCTTTCTTT. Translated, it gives CASSVRGQGVTEAFF.